Listed here are 27 T cell receptor beta chains from one sample, sequenced in a study of Tregs in tolerant kidney transplant recipients. Clones were sequenced by immunoSEQ multiplex PCR, and TCRdb holds only the in-frame ones, with some missing. The sample holds about 110,000 clones, almost 90% seen once. The sequencing used CD4+ T cells from blood, collected before the transplant. The receptors derive from a human donor who received a combined kidney and bone marrow transplant.

The rearrangement links TRBV5-1 to TRBJ2-5, with 9 bases fitting TRBD1. Germline values: CDR1 SGHRS, CDR2 YFSETQ. This CDR3 is built from 15 residues. The junction had 3 bases not matched to a gene; V was cut back by 1 base and J by 2 bases. The CDR3 reads CASSLSGTGQETQYF. The CDR3 DNA reads TGCGCCAGCAGCTTGTCCGGGACAGGGCAAGAGACCCAGTACTTC.

CDR3 DNA: TGTGCCAGCAGCGGGACAGGGTCATCCCCGAACACCGGGGAGCTGTTTTTT. Protein sequence: CASSGTGSSPNTGELFF. This chain connects TRBV5-4 to TRBJ2-2, with 9 bases that match TRBD1. V trimming: 4 bases; J trimming: 0 bases; junction bases outside the gene matches: 7. The CDR3 totals 17 residues. The germline CDR1 and CDR2 sequences are SGHNT and YYREEE (reference sequence).

A remark on this clone: At the DNA level, this CDR3 is encoded by other sequences in the same sample as well. The chain links TRBV30 to TRBJ1-5; the match to TRBD1 covers 8 bases. Germline V gene data show CDR1 as GTSNPN and CDR2 as SVGIG (reference sequence). V shed 3 bases, J shed 5 bases, and the junction held 3 bases outside the gene matches. The CDR3 consists of 13 residues. The CDR3 DNA reads as TGTGCCTGGAGCGACAGGGGAGATCAGCCCCAGCATTTT. Residues: CAWSDRGDQPQHF.

CDR3 sequence (DNA): TGCAGCGTCAGACAGGGATTGACTGAAGCTTTCTTT. Its translation: CSVRQGLTEAFF. The rearrangement joins TRBV29-1 to TRBJ1-1; 7 bases are a match to TRBD1. The CDR3 sequence is 12 residues long. V gave up 6 bases and J gave up 5 bases; unmatched junction bases: 6. Germline V gene lookup returns CDR1 SQVTM and CDR2 ANQGSEA.

V usage is TRBV5-4 and J usage is TRBJ2-3; TRBD1 aligns across 7 bases. V gave up 0 bases and J gave up 2 bases; unmatched junction bases: 6. Germline V gene data show CDR1 as SGHNT and CDR2 as YYREEE (reference sequence). CDR3 size: 16 residues. CDR3 in amino acids: CASSLGQGPYTDTQYF. CDR3 sequence (DNA): TGTGCCAGCAGCTTGGGACAGGGCCCTTACACAGATACGCAGTATTTT.

The chain combines TRBV28 with TRBJ2-3; possible D gene TRBD1, 6 bases. Trimming took 5 bases from V and 1 from J, leaving 10 bases between them. The CDR3 runs 14 residues. CDR1 is MDHEN and CDR2 is SYDVKM in the germline V gene. The CDR3: CASSPTGRTDTQYF. CDR3 DNA: TGTGCCAGCAGTCCCACAGGGCGCACAGATACGCAGTATTTT.

This sequence joins TRBV4-1 and TRBJ1-3; no definite D call. With 4 bases removed from V and 0 bases from J, the gap between germline ends came to 13 bases. Germline V gene data show CDR1 as MGHRA and CDR2 as YSYEKL. This CDR3 contains 16 residues. CDR3 protein: CASSLRTEPSGNTIYF. CDR3 bases: TGCGCCAGCAGCCTGAGAACAGAACCCTCTGGAAACACCATATATTTT.

The chain uses TRBV7-9 and TRBJ1-1; TRBD1 is a possible D gene (5 bases). This CDR3 contains 13 residues. The V gene's germline CDR1 is SEHNR and CDR2 FQNEAQ (reference sequence). V was trimmed by 5 bases and J by 5 bases, leaving 12 bases between them. CDR3 region: CASSPVGGTEAFF. CDR3 nucleotides: TGTGCCAGCAGCCCCGTGGGGGGGACTGAAGCTTTCTTT.

This clone was found a few times. V is TRBV19 and J is TRBJ2-4; TRBD1 aligns across 9 bases. After removal of 3 bases from V and 4 bases from J, the junction contained 4 bases not matched to a gene. This CDR3 region has 15 residues. Germline V CDR1 and CDR2: LNHDA, SQIVND (reference sequence). CDR3 in DNA: TGTGCCAGTAGTATGACCGGGACAGGGAAAAACATTCAGTACTTC. Translating it yields CASSMTGTGKNIQYF. Filled out from reference TRBV19 and TRBJ2-4, the complete variable domain reads DGGITQSPKYLFRKEGQNVTLSCEQNLNHDAMYWYRQDPGQGLRLIYYSQIVNDFQKGDIAEGYSVSREKKESFPLTVTSAQKNPTAFYLCASSMTGTGKNIQYFGAGTRLSVL.

V and J are TRBV15 and TRBJ2-1; D unclear. V lost 0 bases to trimming and J lost 4 bases, with 16 bases between them. The germline CDR1 and CDR2 sequences are LNHNV and YYDKDF (reference sequence). This CDR3 comprises 17 residues. The CDR3 region has the DNA TGTGCCACCAGCAGAGACGGCAGAGCGACCGAATACAATGAGCAGTTCTTC. Translated: CATSRDGRATEYNEQFF.

The rearrangement uses TRBV6-5 and TRBJ1-5, with D possibly being TRBD1 (6 bases). The CDR3 length is 15 residues. V lost 2 bases and J lost 1, with 9 bases in between. Germline assignment: CDR1 MNHEY and CDR2 SVGAGI. CDR3 protein: CASSYLRGSNQPQHF. CDR3 nucleotide sequence: TGTGCCAGCAGTTACCTCAGGGGCAGCAATCAGCCCCAGCATTTT.

The V and J genes are TRBV5-1 and TRBJ2-7; D remains unclear. V was pared by 2 bases and J by 3 bases, with 15 bases between. Germline-derived CDR1 and CDR2 are SGHRS and YFSETQ. The CDR3 runs 15 residues. The CDR3 loop is CASSFAPGGVYEQYF. CDR3 DNA sequence: TGCGCCAGCAGCTTCGCCCCTGGCGGTGTCTACGAGCAGTACTTC.

This chain joins TRBV18 and TRBJ1-1; 8 bases map to TRBD1. V trimming: 6 bases; J trimming: 5 bases; junction bases outside the gene matches: 5. The CDR3 totals 13 residues. Germline V gene data show CDR1 as KGHSH and CDR2 as LQKENI. In nucleotides, the CDR3 is TGTGCCAGCTCCCGGACAGGGCCGACTGAAGCTTTCTTT. Amino acid sequence: CASSRTGPTEAFF.

V is TRBV11-3 and J is TRBJ1-3; 7 nucleotides line up with TRBD1. Germline CDR1 SGHNT, CDR2 YENEEA. The CDR3 sequence is 15 residues long. V trimming: 6 bases; J trimming: 0 bases; junction bases outside the gene matches: 5. Here the CDR3 reads CASSEGATSGNTIYF. The CDR3 nucleotides are TGTGCCAGCAGTGAGGGGGCGACCTCTGGAAACACCATATATTTT.

The chain links TRBV30 to TRBJ2-7, with a weak D call TRBD2 (6 bases). This CDR3 spans 15 amino acids. V was shortened by 7 bases and J by 0 bases, with 19 bases between the two germline ends. CDR1 is GTSNPN and CDR2 is SVGIG in the germline V gene (reference sequence). CDR3 coding DNA: TGTGCCTACCGGGGGTCCGAGCGTCGCTCCTACGAGCAGTACTTC. Its protein is CAYRGSERRSYEQYF.

In its sample, this clone was seen once. The chain carries TRBV7-8 and TRBJ1-5; unclear D gene. Germline V lookup: CDR1 SGHVS, CDR2 FQNEAQ. CDR3 length: 15 amino acids. The V end was cut by 5 bases, the J end by 0 bases, with 11 bases between. CDR3 amino acids: CASSPPRYSNQPQHF. Written as DNA, the CDR3 is TGTGCCAGCAGCCCACCTAGGTATAGCAATCAGCCCCAGCATTTT.

CDR3 loop: CSVEGLRGQPSGSWDEQFF. In DNA, the CDR3 is TGCAGCGTTGAGGGGCTCAGGGGACAGCCTAGCGGGAGTTGGGATGAGCAGTTCTTC. This sequence joins TRBV29-1 and TRBJ2-1; 10 nucleotides match TRBD2. In germline, CDR1 is SQVTM, CDR2 ANQGSEA. This CDR3 region has 19 residues. V shed 3 bases and J 8 bases; nucleotides not matched to a gene: 22.

The gene calls are TRBV30 and TRBJ1-5; 8 nucleotides align to TRBD1. After removal of 5 bases from V and 0 bases from J, the junction contained 12 bases not matched to a gene. The CDR3 spans 17 residues. Germline-derived CDR1 and CDR2 are GTSNPN and SVGIG (reference sequence). The CDR3 region is CAWGRATGTGSNQPQHF. In DNA, the CDR3 is TGTGCCTGGGGGAGAGCTACCGGGACAGGTAGCAATCAGCCCCAGCATTTT.

The rearrangement uses TRBV19 and TRBJ2-3; 11 bases line up with TRBD2. Germline CDR1 LNHDA, CDR2 SQIVND (reference sequence). J lost 0 bases, V lost 3 bases, and 11 bases had no gene match. This CDR3 has 19 amino acids. Written as DNA, the CDR3 is TGTGCCAGTAGTATTCATGTCCTAGCGGGAGGATCTAGCACAGATACGCAGTATTTT. Its translation is CASSIHVLAGGSSTDTQYF. Full variable domain (remainder filled in from reference TRBV19 and TRBJ2-3): DGGITQSPKYLFRKEGQNVTLSCEQNLNHDAMYWYRQDPGQGLRLIYYSQIVNDFQKGDIAEGYSVSREKKESFPLTVTSAQKNPTAFYLCASSIHVLAGGSSTDTQYFGPGTRLTVL.

The CDR3 DNA reads as TGTGCCAGCAGTGAATACCCAGGGGTAGCTTTCTTT. Translation: CASSEYPGVAFF. V gene TRBV6-4 combines with J gene TRBJ1-1, with a weak D call TRBD1 (6 bases). Germline V CDR1 and CDR2: MRHNA, SNTAGT. This CDR3 spans 12 amino acids. The V and J ends lost 3 bases and 10 bases respectively, with 12 bases between them.

The chain joins TRBV6-5 to TRBJ1-2, with unresolved D. CDR3 size: 16 residues. Germline-derived CDR1 and CDR2 are MNHEY and SVGAGI. V was shortened by 0 bases and J by 4 bases, with 15 bases between the two germline ends. The CDR3 here is CASSYSIMRDTYGYTF. CDR3 sequence (DNA): TGTGCCAGCAGTTACTCGATTATGAGAGACACCTATGGCTACACCTTC.

The rearrangement uses TRBV6-6 and TRBJ1-5, with D maybe TRBD1 (5 bases). From germline, CDR1 is MNHNY and CDR2 SVGAGI (reference sequence). The germline V and J ends were trimmed by 2 bases and 4 bases, with 12 bases remaining between them. The CDR3 is made up of 15 amino acids. The DNA for the CDR3 is TGTGCCAGCAGTTACGTCGACAGTCCGAATCAGCCCCAGCATTTT. It yields the protein CASSYVDSPNQPQHF.

This chain links TRBV10-1 with TRBJ1-2; 11 bases are a match to TRBD1. Germline V gene data show CDR1 as WNHNN and CDR2 as SYGVQD (reference sequence). V shed 4 bases, J shed 4 bases, and the junction held 5 bases outside the gene matches. CDR3 length: 15 amino acids. The CDR3 DNA follows: TGCGCCAGCAGTGGACCGGGACAGGGGGGCTATGGCTACACCTTC. As protein: CASSGPGQGGYGYTF.

This rearrangement joins TRBV7-8 to TRBJ1-1, with 7 bases fitting TRBD1. Germline V gene data show CDR1 as SGHVS and CDR2 as FQNEAQ. This CDR3 has 14 amino acids. V shed 5 bases, J shed 0 bases, and the junction held 3 bases outside the gene matches. The CDR3 nucleotides read TGTGCCAGCAGCAGGACAGGATTGAACACTGAAGCTTTCTTT. This gives the protein CASSRTGLNTEAFF.

This clone came up a few times. Written as DNA, the CDR3 is TGTGCCAGCAGTTACGCGCTTCACAGGGTTATGGGTGGCTACACCTTC. It specifies CASSYALHRVMGGYTF. V is TRBV6-5 and J is TRBJ1-2, with D maybe TRBD1 (6 bases). The CDR3 has 16 residues. Trimming took off 2 bases at V and 7 bases at J, with 20 bases between the two ends. Germline lookup yields CDR1 MNHEY and CDR2 SVGAGI.

The V and J genes are TRBV28 and TRBJ2-7, with 8 bases matching TRBD2. With V trimmed by 3 bases and J by 2 bases, 9 bases remained unmatched. The CDR3 contains 16 residues. Germline V lookup: CDR1 MDHEN, CDR2 SYDVKM. In DNA, the CDR3 is TGTGCCAGCAGTTTCGATAGCGGGAAGGCCGCCTACGAGCAGTACTTC. Amino acids: CASSFDSGKAAYEQYF.

The V and J genes are TRBV7-2 and TRBJ2-7, with 7 bases matching TRBD2. CDR3 size: 14 residues. J lost 4 bases, V lost 6 bases, and 9 bases had no gene match. Germline loops: CDR1 SGHTA, CDR2 FQGNSA. CDR3 sequence reads: CASRKGTMIYEQYF. In nucleotides, the CDR3 is TGTGCCAGCAGGAAAGGGACTATGATTTACGAGCAGTACTTC.